Listed here are 11 T cell receptor beta chains from one sample, sequenced in a study of shared clonotypes between healthy human individuals. Only in-frame clones appear in the TCRdb table, and some are missing; sequencing was by immunoSEQ multiplex PCR. The table records more than 400,000 clones, 65% to 85% of them present only once. Input material: PBMCs. The source is a woman in her forties in good health. Some clones in this sample may be carry-over from other donors' samples.

The chain employs TRBV27 and TRBJ1-4; possibly TRBD1 for D (6 bases). Trimming took off 6 bases at V and 6 bases at J, with 14 bases between the two ends. The germline gives CDR1 MNHEY, CDR2 SMNVEV (reference sequence). The CDR3 is made up of 14 amino acids. CDR3 coding DNA: TGTGCCAGCAGCCCCAGGGGTGTAGATGAAAAACTGTTTTTT. Encoded protein: CASSPRGVDEKLFF.

This clone appeared a few times. The chain combines TRBV7-9 with TRBJ2-7, with D maybe TRBD2 (6 bases). The V and J ends lost 4 bases and 5 bases respectively, with 15 bases between them. CDR1 is SEHNR and CDR2 is FQNEAQ in the germline V gene (reference sequence). The CDR3 is made up of 14 amino acids. The CDR3 DNA is TGTGCCAGCAGCTCGGAGGGACGGCCCCACGAGCAGTACTTC. Encoded protein: CASSSEGRPHEQYF.

This chain links TRBV28 with TRBJ2-5, with a tentative D call TRBD1 (6 bases). Trimming shortened V by 6 bases and J by 5 bases, and 16 bases separated the two germline ends. CDR3 size: 14 residues. Germline CDR1 and CDR2: MDHEN and SYDVKM. This CDR3 is CASSQTGRAETQYF. DNA for the CDR3: TGTGCCAGCAGCCAAACAGGGCGGGCGGAGACCCAGTACTTC.

The chain is built from TRBV15 and TRBJ2-5; perhaps D is TRBD1 or TRBD2 (5 bases each). Germline assignment: CDR1 LNHNV and CDR2 YYDKDF (reference sequence). The CDR3 runs 15 residues. Deletions cut 0 bases from V and 3 bases from J, with 11 bases between. CDR3 loop: CATSRDPGTEETQYF. CDR3 in DNA: TGTGCCACCAGCAGAGACCCGGGGACGGAAGAGACCCAGTACTTC.

V usage is TRBV9 and J usage is TRBJ2-5; D might be TRBD2 (6 bases). The ends were cut back, 0 bases at V and 5 bases at J, with 20 bases in the middle. The CDR3 runs 17 residues. Germline values: CDR1 SGDLS, CDR2 YYNGEE. Written as DNA, the CDR3 is TGTGCCAGCAGCGTAGCTCTCATGGAGGGCCTAGGGGAGACCCAGTACTTC. Protein sequence: CASSVALMEGLGETQYF.

With respect to this clone: A far larger clone is a single base away, which makes a read error likely. This same CDR3 is encoded by further DNA sequences in the sample. The chain has TRBV15 and TRBJ2-7, with D unclear. CDR3 length equals 13 residues. Trimming took 3 bases from V and 5 from J, leaving 11 bases between them. Germline V gene data show CDR1 as LNHNV and CDR2 as YYDKDF (reference sequence). The CDR3 here is CATSRVGVNEQYF. The DNA of the CDR3 is TGTGCCACCAGCAGGGTTGGCGTGAACGAGCAGTACTTC.

Remarks on this clone: One base separates it from a far larger clone, so it is likely a read error. Additional DNA sequences in this sample encode the identical CDR3. V usage is TRBV30 and J usage is TRBJ1-4; possible D gene TRBD1, 6 bases. The germline CDR1 and CDR2 sequences are GTSNPN and SVGIG (reference sequence). This CDR3 spans 16 amino acids. As DNA, the CDR3 is TGTGCCTGGAGTAGAGGGGGAGGTTTCGGAGAGGGGAAACTATTTTTT. It is translated as CAWSRGGGFGEGKLFF.

This clone was recorded once. This chain joins TRBV7-3 and TRBJ2-6; D tentatively reads TRBD1 or TRBD2 (5 bases each). This CDR3 is 17 amino acids long. In germline, CDR1 is SGHTA, CDR2 FQGTGA. V was cut by 5 bases and J by 0 bases, with 14 bases left in between. As DNA, the CDR3 is TGTGCCAGCAGCGGGACGGCTAGAAGCTCTGGGGCCAACGTCCTGACTTTC. Amino acids: CASSGTARSSGANVLTF.

The sample holds a few counts of this clone. The rearrangement uses TRBV5-5 and TRBJ2-4; 7 nucleotides match TRBD1. CDR3 length equals 17 residues. The V segment lost 2 bases and the J segment 8 bases; nucleotides outside the gene matches: 16. Germline values: CDR1 SGHKS, CDR2 YYEKEE (reference sequence). The CDR3 coding sequence is TGTGCCAGCAGCTTATCTTCCAGGGGCCAGGGGGTGGACATTCAGTACTTC. Translating gives CASSLSSRGQGVDIQYF.

CDR3 in amino acids: CASTGRNEQFF. As DNA, the CDR3 is TGTGCCAGCACCGGACGGAATGAGCAGTTCTTC. The chain has TRBV7-9 and TRBJ2-1; D unclear. Trimming removed 7 bases from V and 7 bases from J, with 8 bases in between. The CDR3 is 11 residues long. The germline gives CDR1 SEHNR, CDR2 FQNEAQ (reference sequence).

Turning to this clone: One base away lies a much larger clone, so this may be a sequencing read error. The chain is built from TRBV12-2 and TRBJ2-3; whether TRBD2, the table's D call, matches the DNA was not checked. TRBV12-2 is a known pseudogene. This CDR3 has 14 amino acids. The CDR3 sequence is CASSATSGTDTQYF. Written as DNA, the CDR3 is TGTGCAAGTAGCGCAACTAGCGGCACAGATACGCAGTATTTT.